Shown below are 32 T cell receptor beta chains from a single sample sequenced in a study of blood T cells in healthy people across ages (dated by TCRdb to between 2014 and 2017). Library preparation used 5' RACE. The instrument given in TCRdb is Illumina HiSeq 2500. The second PCR ran for roughly 7 to 11 cycles and used a J-beta primer mix along with a sample-barcoded 5' primer. The raw public reads went through TCRdb reprocessing: fastp at Q25, MiXCR clone calling, in-frame beta chains kept. Each record represents a unique CDR3 protein, reported with the most common genes and DNA among its rows. The sample records some 1,500,000 distinct CDR3 sequences, around 40% of which are singletons. The top ten constitute about 3.8% of the sample. The sample was blood. These receptors were obtained from a woman aged 18-30 years in good health.

The rearrangement uses TRBV5-1 and TRBJ2-5; D is uncertain. CDR1 is SGHRS and CDR2 is YFSETQ in the germline V gene. The CDR3 loop spans 15 amino acids. The germline V and J ends were trimmed by 2 bases and 1 base, with 12 bases remaining between them. In nucleotides, the CDR3 is TGCGCCAGCAGCTTCGTTTCCCCTAGCCAAGAGACCCAGTACTTC. Its protein product is CASSFVSPSQETQYF.

The chain has TRBV6-1 and TRBJ1-2; D is undetermined. This CDR3 contains 14 residues. The V gene's germline CDR1 is MNHNS and CDR2 SASEGT. Trimming stripped 8 bases from V and 0 bases from J, with 13 bases between. The DNA of the CDR3 is TGTGCCAGCCTTGACACGTCTTCTAACTATGGCTACACCTTC. Its translation: CASLDTSSNYGYTF.

This chain uses TRBV12-3 or TRBV12-4 with TRBJ2-2; D tentatively reads TRBD1 or TRBD2 (7 bases each). The V end lost 6 bases, the J end lost 1 base, and 12 bases lay between the germline ends. The CDR3 loop spans 15 amino acids. CDR3: CASRARGGNTGELFF. Here the CDR3 DNA reads TGTGCCAGCAGAGCCAGGGGGGGGAACACCGGGGAGCTGTTTTTT.

This chain joins TRBV7-2 and TRBJ2-2; TRBD2 aligns across 9 bases. The CDR3 contains 16 residues. Germline CDR1 is SGHTA and CDR2 is FQGNSA. V dropped 2 bases and J dropped 4; count of bases not matched to a gene: 5. The CDR3 sequence: CASSLIPAGGTGELFF. CDR3 bases: TGTGCCAGCAGCTTAATTCCAGCGGGGGGCACCGGGGAGCTGTTTTTT.

The chain has TRBV9 and TRBJ1-2, with 8 bases aligning to TRBD1. With 5 bases clipped from V and 5 bases from J, the junction kept 8 bases outside the gene matches. The CDR3 totals 14 residues. Germline lookup yields CDR1 SGDLS and CDR2 YYNGEE. This chain's CDR3 is CASSGGDRGYGYTF. CDR3 DNA: TGTGCCAGCAGTGGAGGAGACAGGGGATATGGCTACACCTTC. Full variable domain (missing parts from reference TRBV9 and TRBJ1-2): DSGVTQTPKHLITATGQRVTLRCSPRSGDLSVYWYQQSLDQGLQFLIQYYNGEERAKGNILERFSAQQFPDLHSELNLSSLELGDSALYFCASSGGDRGYGYTFGSGTRLTVV.

This chain joins TRBV6-1 and TRBJ2-3, with 8 bases matching TRBD2. The V and J ends lost 11 bases and 11 bases, in that order; junction bases with no gene match: 15. CDR3 length: 13 residues. Germline V CDR1 and CDR2: MNHNS, SASEGT. CDR3 residues: CAVSGANGYGQYF. CDR3 bases: TGTGCCGTTAGCGGGGCCAACGGATACGGGCAGTATTTT.

The chain is built from TRBV7-9 and TRBJ2-1; 7 nucleotides align to TRBD2. The CDR3 is made up of 13 amino acids. The V segment lost 6 bases and the J segment 5 bases; nucleotides outside the gene matches: 4. Germline values: CDR1 SEHNR, CDR2 FQNEAQ (reference sequence). The CDR3 DNA follows: TGTGCCAGCAGTCCGGGACTACACAATGAGCAGTTCTTC. It translates to CASSPGLHNEQFF. Together with reference TRBV7-9 and TRBJ2-1, the CDR3 gives the full variable domain: DTGVSQNPRHKITKRGQNVTFRCDPISEHNRLYWYRQTLGQGPEFLTYFQNEAQLEKSRLLSDRFSAERPKGSFSTLEIQRTEQGDSAMYLCASSPGLHNEQFFGPGTRLTVL.

The CDR3 loop is CASSFPWGLANPDTQYF. For the CDR3, the DNA is TGTGCCAGCAGCTTCCCTTGGGGACTAGCGAATCCAGATACGCAGTATTTT. The V call is TRBV7-9, the J call TRBJ2-3; 10 bases match TRBD2. The CDR3 is made up of 17 amino acids. The ends lost 3 bases at V and 4 bases at J; junction bases unmatched: 10. Germline CDR1 and CDR2: SEHNR and FQNEAQ (reference sequence).

This clonotype is a singleton in its sample. The chain is built from TRBV20-1 and TRBJ2-3; D gene uncertain. Germline V CDR1 and CDR2: DFQATT, SNEGSKA (reference sequence). V was clipped by 0 bases and J by 6 bases, with 13 bases between them. The CDR3 loop spans 14 amino acids. The chain's CDR3 is CSARDGRSADTQYF. As DNA, the CDR3 is TGCAGTGCTAGAGATGGCCGATCAGCGGATACGCAGTATTTT.

This clonotype was seen only a few times. V gene TRBV6-5 combines with J gene TRBJ1-2, with D possibly matching TRBD1 (5 bases). Per germline, CDR1 MNHEY and CDR2 SVGAGI. The CDR3 runs 15 residues. V was cut by 0 bases and J by 4 bases, with 12 bases left in between. The CDR3 region has the DNA TGTGCCAGCAGTTACTCGACAGCCAATTCCTATGGCTACACCTTC. Translating it yields CASSYSTANSYGYTF.

This clonotype was counted between two and nine times. The chain employs TRBV6-2 or TRBV6-3 and TRBJ2-7, with D possibly being TRBD1 (6 bases). Between the trimmed V and J ends, which lost 8 bases and 3 bases, there was a span of 11 bases. Germline V CDR1 and CDR2: MNHEY, SVGEGT. The CDR3 runs 12 residues. The CDR3 here is CASLGQSYEQYF. CDR3 DNA: TGTGCCAGCTTAGGACAGAGCTACGAGCAGTACTTC.

This clonotype has a count of ten or more. The chain employs TRBV20-1 and TRBJ2-3, with unresolved D. The germline gives CDR1 DFQATT, CDR2 SNEGSKA (reference sequence). This CDR3 comprises 12 residues. V lost 3 bases to trimming and J lost 3 bases, with 7 bases between them. Written as DNA, the CDR3 is TGCAGTGCTAGGCCCCCTACAGATACGCAGTATTTT. This encodes CSARPPTDTQYF.

This clonotype was seen only a few times. The chain recombines TRBV12-3 or TRBV12-4 with TRBJ1-5; D possibly corresponds to TRBD1 (6 bases). V lost 5 bases, J lost 2 bases, and 22 bases lay in between. The CDR3 totals 18 residues. CDR3 nucleotide sequence: TGTGCCAGCAGTCGCCAATCGACCCCAGGGGTAGGCAATCAGCCCCAGCATTTT. Its translation: CASSRQSTPGVGNQPQHF.

The chain combines TRBV4-1 with TRBJ2-1; TRBD1 matches at 10 bases. Trimming cost V 2 bases and J 6 bases; bases outside gene matches: 4. The CDR3 runs to 15 residues. The V gene's germline CDR1 is MGHRA and CDR2 YSYEKL. DNA for the CDR3: TGCGCCAGCAGCCAAAGACAGGGGGCCGGCAATGAGCAGTTCTTC. Protein sequence: CASSQRQGAGNEQFF.

This clonotype was counted a single time. The chain couples TRBV6-2 or TRBV6-3 to TRBJ2-6; D remains unclear. Germline V gene sequence: CDR1 MNHEY, CDR2 SVGEGT. Between the trimmed V and J ends, which lost 7 bases and 2 bases, there was a span of 9 bases. This CDR3 region has 14 residues. The CDR3 sequence is CASTGGTGANVLTF. CDR3 coding DNA: TGTGCCAGCACGGGTGGGACTGGGGCCAACGTCCTGACTTTC.

The V and J genes are TRBV12-3 or TRBV12-4 and TRBJ1-2; TRBD1 might be the D (5 bases). This CDR3 has 14 amino acids. The V end was cut by 11 bases, the J end by 0 bases, with 16 bases between. The CDR3 here is CAGTPGPSNYGYTF. The CDR3 DNA is TGTGCCGGCACCCCGGGACCTTCTAACTATGGCTACACCTTC.

This clonotype appeared a few times. The chain carries TRBV5-1 and TRBJ2-3, with a possible D match to TRBD1 (5 bases). The V end lost 6 bases, the J end lost 2 bases, and 10 bases lay between the germline ends. CDR3 length equals 13 residues. Germline lookup yields CDR1 SGHRS and CDR2 YFSETQ. The CDR3 protein is CASNRIPTDTQYF. The CDR3 nucleotides are TGCGCCAGCAACAGGATTCCCACAGATACGCAGTATTTT.

Turning to this clonotype: An end of the junction differs from the germline gene, which may be a read error. The rearrangement links TRBV25-1 to TRBJ2-5, with 12 bases aligning to TRBD2. The assigned J gene may be wrong: the sequence end matches TRBJ2-7 better. The length of the CDR3 is 15 residues. Germline assignment: CDR1 MGHDK and CDR2 SYGVNS. The CDR3, as DNA: TGTGTCAGCAGTGTACTAGCGGGAGGAGCGTCCGAGCAGTACTTC. This sequence encodes CVSSVLAGGASEQYF.

This chain uses TRBV3-1 with TRBJ1-2; 8 bases are a match to TRBD1. V lost 0 bases and J lost 3; bases outside the gene matches: 6. The CDR3 runs to 16 residues. Germline CDR1 is LGHDT and CDR2 is YNNKEL (reference sequence). The CDR3 spells CASSQEGGQDHYGYTF. The CDR3 DNA reads TGTGCCAGCAGCCAAGAAGGGGGACAGGACCACTATGGCTACACCTTC.

This chain joins TRBV28 and TRBJ2-7; 10 bases line up with TRBD2. With V trimmed by 4 bases and J by 4 bases, 4 bases remained unmatched. Germline V CDR1 and CDR2: MDHEN, SYDVKM. The CDR3 contains 14 residues. The CDR3 DNA reads as TGTGCCAGCAGTTGGGGAGCGGGAGGGTACGAGCAGTACTTC. Its protein is CASSWGAGGYEQYF.

This clonotype was counted once. The rearrangement uses TRBV7-2 and TRBJ2-3; TRBD2 matches 8 bases. In germline, CDR1 is SGHTA, CDR2 FQGNSA. Unmatched junction bases numbered 12, after V lost 2 bases and J lost 11 bases. The CDR3 spans 15 residues. The CDR3 nucleotides are TGTGCCAGCAGCTTAAAGCCGGGGGGGGGTAGGTGGCAGTATTTT. The encoded protein is CASSLKPGGGRWQYF.

This clonotype was detected a few times. V gene TRBV20-1 combines with J gene TRBJ1-5; D ambiguous. The germline V gene has CDR1 DFQATT and CDR2 SNEGSKA (reference sequence). V lost 0 bases to trimming and J lost 2 bases, with 14 bases between them. The CDR3 length is 16 residues. CDR3 DNA: TGCAGTGCTAGAGATCTTCGGTATTTGGGCAATCAGCCCCAGCATTTT. Translated: CSARDLRYLGNQPQHF.

The rearrangement links TRBV4-1 to TRBJ2-3; D is unclear. The CDR3 totals 16 residues. Per the germline V gene, CDR1 is MGHRA and CDR2 is YSYEKL. V was cut by 0 bases and J by 1 base, with 11 bases left in between. The CDR3 nucleotides read TGCGCCAGCAGCCAAGATCCGGCACGTCGCACAGATACGCAGTATTTT. Translation: CASSQDPARRTDTQYF.

This chain connects TRBV7-2 to TRBJ1-3; D is uncertain. The germline gives CDR1 SGHTA, CDR2 FQGNSA. V was trimmed by 3 bases and J by 2 bases, leaving 23 bases between them. The CDR3 is 19 residues long. CDR3 in DNA: TGTGCCAGCAGCTTCGTTCCGAGCCTCAGTTTAGGACCTGGAAACACCATATATTTT. Protein: CASSFVPSLSLGPGNTIYF.

The CDR3 nucleotides read TGTGCCACCAGTGATTCCGGACAAGAGACCCAGTACTTC. It is translated as CATSDSGQETQYF. The V and J genes are TRBV24-1 and TRBJ2-5; D remains unclear. Germline lookup yields CDR1 KGHDR and CDR2 SFDVKD. Trimming pared 2 bases from V and 2 bases from J, leaving 5 bases between. The CDR3 consists of 13 residues.

This clonotype was recorded a few times. This chain joins TRBV29-1 and TRBJ2-2; D perhaps matches TRBD2 (5 bases). The CDR3 sequence is 14 residues long. V lost 8 bases to trimming and J lost 4 bases, with 17 bases between them. Per germline, CDR1 SQVTM and CDR2 ANQGSEA. In nucleotides, the CDR3 is TGCAGCTCGACCGGGATAGGTGGCACCGGGGAGCTGTTTTTT. It is translated as CSSTGIGGTGELFF.

This clonotype was counted only a few times. The chain employs TRBV6-1 and TRBJ1-2; 8 nucleotides match TRBD1. V gave up 8 bases and J gave up 4 bases; unmatched junction bases: 9. Germline assignment: CDR1 MNHNS and CDR2 SASEGT. The CDR3 totals 14 residues. Here the CDR3 reads CASGRTGYAYGYTF. CDR3 bases: TGTGCCAGCGGGAGGACAGGGTACGCCTATGGCTACACCTTC.

Only one count was recorded for this clonotype. This sequence joins TRBV7-9 and TRBJ2-4, with D possibly TRBD1 on 6 matching bases. The DNA end lines up better with TRBJ2-7; the J call may be wrong. Per the germline V gene, CDR1 is SEHNR and CDR2 is FQNEAQ (reference sequence). The CDR3 length is 15 residues. CDR3 amino acids: CASSFVRTESYEQYF. CDR3 nucleotides: TGTGCCAGCAGCTTTGTGCGGACAGAGTCCTACGAGCAGTACTTC.

This sequence joins TRBV18 and TRBJ2-3, with D possibly being TRBD2 (5 bases). Trimming stripped 0 bases from V and 3 bases from J, with 10 bases between. The germline V gene encodes CDR1 KGHSH and CDR2 LQKENI. This CDR3 has 15 residues. CDR3 amino acids: CASSPPNLATDTQYF. DNA for the CDR3: TGTGCCAGCTCACCACCAAACCTAGCTACAGATACGCAGTATTTT.

This sequence joins TRBV9 and TRBJ2-5; no firm D call. This CDR3 contains 16 residues. Germline assignment: CDR1 SGDLS and CDR2 YYNGEE. V lost 1 base, J lost 11 bases, and 24 bases lay in between. The CDR3 spells CASSVRPENIKDEQYF. As DNA, the CDR3 is TGTGCCAGCAGCGTACGGCCGGAAAACATCAAGGATGAGCAGTACTTC.

V and J are TRBV30 and TRBJ2-6; D is uncertain. Germline V gives CDR1 GTSNPN, CDR2 SVGIG (reference sequence). V was pared by 4 bases and J by 0 bases, with 4 bases between. The CDR3 has 13 residues. DNA of the CDR3: TGTGCCTGGACCTCCTCTGGGGCCAACGTCCTGACTTTC. This codes for CAWTSSGANVLTF.

In this sample, this clonotype turned up a few times. V and J are TRBV20-1 and TRBJ2-5; D is uncertain. The CDR3 covers 16 residues. V was shortened by 6 bases and J by 0 bases, with 20 bases between the two germline ends. CDR1 DFQATT and CDR2 SNEGSKA come from the germline V gene (reference sequence). The CDR3 reads CSAPSAEQNHQETQYF. CDR3 nucleotide sequence: TGCAGTGCACCTTCGGCGGAACAGAACCACCAAGAGACCCAGTACTTC.